A selection of T cell receptor beta chains follows, all from one sample in a study of cytomegalovirus exposure and HLA in healthy donors. Produced via immunoSEQ multiplex PCR; TCRdb's table is partial and in-frame only. The sample contains about 160,000 clones, 70% to 80% of which appear only once. Input material: PBMCs. The receptors shown here come from a man between 18 and 35 years old in good health and CMV-seropositive. CDR3s include the opening cysteine and the closing phenylalanine or tryptophan. A D gene is named only where the DNA matches it firmly. Only some rows state a clone size, as once, few, many or a class for expanded clones.

d_gene: TRBD2; v_gene: TRBV5-4; abundance: .; j_gene: TRBJ2-2; CDR3aa: CASSFGTPGLAGVSGELFF; CDR3nt: TGTGCCAGCAGCTTTGGTACCCCTGGACTAGCGGGAGTTTCCGGGGAGCTGTTTTTT
d_gene: .; v_gene: TRBV11-2; abundance: .; j_gene: TRBJ1-4; CDR3aa: CASSPRGLGEKLFF; CDR3nt: TGTGCCAGCAGCCCAAGGGGGTTGGGTGAAAAACTGTTTTTT
d_gene: TRBD2; v_gene: TRBV5-1; abundance: .; j_gene: TRBJ2-5; CDR3aa: CASSGGEETQYF; CDR3nt: TGCGCCAGCAGCGGGGGGGAAGAGACCCAGTACTTC
d_gene: .; v_gene: TRBV10-3; abundance: .; j_gene: TRBJ2-7; CDR3aa: CATRHVEGEQYF; CDR3nt: TGTGCCACCAGACATGTCGAGGGTGAGCAGTACTTC
d_gene: .; v_gene: TRBV1; abundance: once; j_gene: TRBJ1-5; CDR3aa: CTSSPGRGRLYSNQPQHF; CDR3nt: TGCACCAGCAGCCCTGGCAGGGGGCGCCTGTATAGCAATCAGCCCCAGCATTTT
d_gene: TRBD2; v_gene: TRBV9; abundance: once; j_gene: TRBJ2-1; CDR3aa: CASSVDAREGFYNEQFF; CDR3nt: TGTGCCAGCAGCGTAGATGCGCGGGAGGGCTTTTACAATGAGCAGTTCTTC
d_gene: .; v_gene: TRBV4-1; abundance: .; j_gene: TRBJ1-2; CDR3aa: CASSHVVLGYTF; CDR3nt: TGCGCCAGCAGCCATGTTGTCCTTGGCTACACCTTC
d_gene: TRBD1; v_gene: TRBV7-2; abundance: .; j_gene: TRBJ1-5; CDR3aa: CASSLDRGGGPQHF; CDR3nt: TGTGCCAGCAGCTTAGACAGGGGAGGAGGACCCCAGCATTTT
d_gene: TRBD1; v_gene: TRBV9; abundance: .; j_gene: TRBJ1-1; CDR3aa: CASSATGGTEAFF; CDR3nt: TGTGCCAGCAGCGCAACAGGGGGAACTGAAGCTTTCTTT
d_gene: TRBD2; v_gene: TRBV7-2; abundance: .; j_gene: TRBJ2-7; CDR3aa: CASSLGVSGTSYEQYF; CDR3nt: TGTGCCAGCAGCTTAGGGGTTAGCGGGACCTCCTACGAGCAGTACTTC
d_gene: TRBD1; v_gene: TRBV4-1; abundance: .; j_gene: TRBJ2-1; CDR3aa: CASSRLGQGNEQFF; CDR3nt: TGCGCCAGCAGCCGCCTGGGACAGGGCAATGAGCAGTTCTTC
d_gene: .; v_gene: TRBV5-1; abundance: .; j_gene: TRBJ2-1; CDR3aa: CASSLTAGGLSSYNEQFF; CDR3nt: TGCGCCAGCAGCTTGACGGCGGGCGGCCTGAGCTCCTACAATGAGCAGTTCTTC
d_gene: TRBD1; v_gene: TRBV5-1; abundance: .; j_gene: TRBJ1-4; CDR3aa: CASSGGQGTTNEKLFF; CDR3nt: TGCGCCAGCAGCGGGGGACAGGGCACAACTAATGAAAAACTGTTTTTT
d_gene: .; v_gene: TRBV5-6; abundance: .; j_gene: TRBJ2-3; CDR3aa: CASSLAPTGDTQYF; CDR3nt: TGTGCCAGCAGCCTGGCACCCACGGGAGATACGCAGTATTTT
d_gene: .; v_gene: TRBV29-1; abundance: .; j_gene: TRBJ2-7; CDR3aa: CSVESVVTGAYEQYF; CDR3nt: TGCAGCGTTGAGAGTGTGGTGACAGGAGCCTACGAGCAGTACTTC
d_gene: TRBD2; v_gene: TRBV6-5; abundance: once; j_gene: TRBJ2-7; CDR3aa: CASSPSSGSSYEQYF; CDR3nt: TGTGCCAGCAGTCCGAGTAGCGGGAGCTCCTACGAGCAGTACTTC
d_gene: .; v_gene: TRBV11-2; abundance: .; j_gene: TRBJ2-1; CDR3aa: CASSQEYNEQFF; CDR3nt: TGTGCCAGCAGCCAAGAGTACAATGAGCAGTTCTTC
d_gene: TRBD2; v_gene: TRBV5-1; abundance: .; j_gene: TRBJ2-5; CDR3aa: CASSSILRGGPETQYF; CDR3nt: TGCGCCAGCAGCTCTATTCTCCGGGGGGGTCCGGAGACCCAGTACTTC
d_gene: .; v_gene: TRBV6-4; abundance: .; j_gene: TRBJ2-1; CDR3aa: CASSGAAGGQSSYNEQFF; CDR3nt: TGTGCCAGCAGTGGAGCCGCCGGAGGACAGAGCTCCTACAATGAGCAGTTCTTC
d_gene: .; v_gene: TRBV28; abundance: .; j_gene: TRBJ1-1; CDR3aa: CASSLIWGTNTEAFF; CDR3nt: TGTGCCAGCAGTTTAATTTGGGGCACGAACACTGAAGCTTTCTTT
d_gene: .; v_gene: TRBV5-1; abundance: .; j_gene: TRBJ1-1; CDR3aa: CASSPTGGDTEAFF; CDR3nt: TGCGCCAGCAGCCCTACGGGGGGGGACACTGAAGCTTTCTTT
d_gene: TRBD2; v_gene: TRBV28; abundance: .; j_gene: TRBJ2-1; CDR3aa: CASGRGEQFF; CDR3nt: TGTGCCAGCGGGAGGGGTGAGCAGTTCTTC
d_gene: .; v_gene: TRBV25-1; abundance: .; j_gene: TRBJ1-2; CDR3aa: CASSVAGSYGYTF; CDR3nt: TGTGCCAGCAGTGTGGCAGGCTCCTACGGCTACACTTTC
d_gene: .; v_gene: TRBV25-1; abundance: .; j_gene: TRBJ2-7; CDR3aa: CASSEGEGGAREQYF; CDR3nt: TGTGCCAGCAGTGAAGGGGAGGGGGGGGCTCGGGAGCAGTACTTC
d_gene: .; v_gene: TRBV5-1; abundance: .; j_gene: TRBJ2-7; CDR3aa: CASSWAGNSYEQYF; CDR3nt: TGCGCCAGCAGTTGGGCGGGAAACTCCTACGAGCAGTACTTC
d_gene: TRBD2; v_gene: TRBV6-1; abundance: .; j_gene: TRBJ2-7; CDR3aa: CASSGGLAVMIQSYEQYF; CDR3nt: TGTGCCAGCAGTGGAGGACTAGCGGTTATGATACAGTCCTACGAGCAGTACTTC
d_gene: TRBD1; v_gene: TRBV11-2; abundance: .; j_gene: TRBJ1-4; CDR3aa: CASSGTVPEKLFF; CDR3nt: TGTGCCAGCAGCGGGACAGTTCCTGAAAAACTGTTTTTT